What follows is one TCR beta chain and its context. Antigen: not known. Construction of the TCRbeta library involved unique molecular identifiers. MiXCR, run by TCRdb on the PCR reads, gives a single entry per CDR3 protein. The sample has 300,000 to 350,000 distinct CDR3 sequences, more than 20% seen once. The data are from a study of T-cell reconstitution after alpha-beta-depleted transplantation in children. General study points: A year had passed since transplant, and T-cell counts and diversity by then came mostly from newly produced T cells.

Trimming removed 2 bases from V and 4 bases from J; junction bases left unmatched: 12. Germline CDR1 is MNHEY and CDR2 is SVGAGI. The length of the CDR3 is 17 residues. V and J are TRBV6-5 and TRBJ2-7; 9 bases are shared with TRBD2. The receptor was isolated from a male patient younger than 18 who had a stem cell transplant for acute lymphoblastic leukemia, so the T cells may come from the graft donor. The specimen was PBMCs, mostly from graft donor cells, collected 180 days after TCRalphabeta/CD19-depleted stem cell transplant. The CDR3 here is CASSYVLPGLATYEQYF. The CDR3 DNA sequence: TGTGCCAGCAGTTACGTATTACCGGGACTAGCAACTTACGAGCAGTACTTC.